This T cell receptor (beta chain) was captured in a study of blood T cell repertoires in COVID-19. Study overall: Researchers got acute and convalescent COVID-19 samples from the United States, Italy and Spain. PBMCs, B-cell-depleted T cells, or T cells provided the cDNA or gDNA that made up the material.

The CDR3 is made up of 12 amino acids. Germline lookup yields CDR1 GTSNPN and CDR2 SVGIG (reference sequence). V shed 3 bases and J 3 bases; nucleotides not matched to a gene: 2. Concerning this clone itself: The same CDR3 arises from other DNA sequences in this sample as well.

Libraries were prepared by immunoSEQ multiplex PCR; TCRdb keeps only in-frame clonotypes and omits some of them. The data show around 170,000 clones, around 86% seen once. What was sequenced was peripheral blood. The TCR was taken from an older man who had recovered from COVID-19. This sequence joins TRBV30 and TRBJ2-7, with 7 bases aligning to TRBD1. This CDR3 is CAWRDRFYEQYF. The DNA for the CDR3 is TGTGCCTGGAGGGACAGGTTCTACGAGCAGTACTTC.